This T cell receptor beta chain was recorded in a study of cytomegalovirus exposure and HLA in healthy donors (dated by TCRdb to 2015 to 2018). Regarding the study in general: According to an earlier analysis of 450 to 650 of the donors, roughly 180 million T cells yielded 90 million to 130 million unique TCR beta sequences and about 280 Gb of sequence data. An early release covering roughly 640 HLA-typed donors comprised roughly 300 gigabases of sequencing data and around 80 million unique TCR sequences. The genetic ancestry cluster associated with self-reported Caucasian donors included 81% of the 398 genotyped donors. The study was designed to test whether signatures of past pathogen exposure could be identified by cataloging public T cell receptors. The study used immunosequencing to profile the T cell repertoires of approximately 630 subjects and linked those repertoires to cytomegalovirus serostatus. Along with the approximately 670-subject first cohort, a separate validation cohort of over a hundred different subjects was used. High-throughput TCR immunosequencing, statistical association of individual TCRs with disease status, and machine learning were combined to predict cytomegalovirus infection status. A later analysis re-analyzed previously published TCR beta repertoires from 666 donors and added high-resolution HLA genotyping to study TCR occurrence patterns. Rather than using new phenotypic data, the later analysis identified candidate immune exposures from TCR beta sequences and from how often those sequences occurred across donors. In an earlier analysis of a few hundred of the donors, high-throughput TCR beta sequencing was used to judge whether each TCR beta V gene segment behaved as functional or pseudogenic. Alongside the repertoire data, information on donor age, sex, ethnicity and CMV serostatus was compiled. Genome-wide SNP genotypes for about three fifths of the roughly 670 donors were used in a later genetic analysis, which treated that subset as a discovery cohort. Every repertoire in the discovery cohort had been generated on one and the same sequencing platform. HLA typing covered class I and class II loci at four-digit resolution. Typing coverage varied by locus: roughly 629-640 donors for A, B, C, DRB1 and DQB1; roughly 500 for DQA1; about 590 for DPA1; around 450 for DPB1. Four to six DR-DQ haplotypes were handled as single units for association and clustering, since linkage in the cohort was strong. Among some 400 genotyped donors of the cohort, an average of around 220,000 unique TCR beta nucleotide sequences was sequenced per donor, of which roughly 17% were non-productive.

Study-wide conclusions, independent of this receptor: A later analysis found that HLA-associated TCR beta chains were more clonally expanded and had lower generation probabilities than equally common non-associated chains. Linkage disequilibrium might explain the correlated functional status among segregating V segments, but an unknown experimental factor could not be excluded. Because HLA typing was unavailable for some donors at each locus, only the typed subset was used in association tests. The only immune exposure information available for the cohort was CMV serostatus. A further reported finding was that TCR beta sequences accurately predicted the HLA-A and HLA-B alleles for most subjects in the first cohort. The classifier was reported to diagnose cytomegalovirus status with high specificity and sensitivity in both the original and validation cohorts. A group of highly shared sequence variants was considered likely to be a technical artifact of the sequencing pipeline. Strong co-occurrence of HLA alleles, especially DR and DQ, made assigning TCR associations to individual alleles difficult. The 87-base-pair reads could not distinguish some IMGT-functional V segments, including TRBV6-2 and TRBV6-3, so those segments were excluded. Across donors, most TCR sequences were observed very rarely, whereas some public TCRs were present in many individuals. In a later analysis, 16,951 TCR beta sequences were associated with specific HLA alleles at a false discovery rate of 0.05. In a later analysis, most CMV-associated TCR beta chains were found to appear HLA-restricted, with HLA associations seemingly driven largely by CMV exposure. The authors suggested that the approach could potentially be generalized to other disease states and immunological phenotypes. A total of some 180 TCR beta chains were listed by the study as associated with cytomegalovirus. The presence/absence analyses assumed that sequencing depth was roughly uniform across donors, and that assumption may not be true. According to a later analysis, TCR association rates differed among HLA loci, with DRB1 alleles showing the most associated TCRs and HLA-C alleles showing the fewest. Roughly 17 rarely observed V segments, including chromosome 9 orphons, were excluded from the earlier analysis of about 500 of the donors because counts were too low. Broadly in line with IMGT annotations, most TCR beta V segments showed up in productive rearrangements about 87% or about 30% of the time in an earlier analysis of under 700 of the donors. A few of the identified cytomegalovirus-associated TCR beta chains were confirmed in vitro to be specific for cytomegalovirus antigens. Only TCR beta chains were sequenced in this cohort, and the absence of alpha or paired-chain data limited detectable features. A later analysis reported that several top co-occurrence clusters appeared linked to parvovirus B19, influenza, CMV and Epstein-Barr virus. In a later genetic analysis, fewer N-insertions in productive TCRs were reported among donors in an Asian-associated ancestry cluster than the roughly 640-donor mean. A later genetic analysis associated a missense DCLRE1C variant with V-gene and J-gene trimming of TCR beta chains, and an independent cohort replicated the association.

The table lists this clone with a count of one. Its cognate antigen has yet to be identified. One base away there is no much larger clone; base qualities are not given. Taken from cysteine to phenylalanine, the CDR3 has 15 residues. This entry keeps only the CDR3 DNA: 45 bases, framed from base 1. CDR1 and CDR2 (KGHSH, LQKENI) derive from the germline V gene. Germline trimming amounts to 3 bases on V and 3 bases on J, with 5 as the count of junction bases outside the gene matches. The cohort was made up of roughly 670 healthy bone marrow donors. All cohort members were sampled while nominally healthy, although unrecorded immune exposures were likely present. The donor tested CMV seronegative and was one of the 352 seronegative cohort members. Every donor gave a peripheral blood sample, and the peripheral blood mononuclear cells from that sample were used for TCR beta sequencing. The Qiagen DNeasy Blood Extraction Kit was used to extract genomic DNA from the blood cell samples.

The library came from the immunoSEQ multiplex PCR assay. For the multiplex PCR, a mixture combining 60 forward primers for TCR Vbeta segments and 13 reverse primers for TCR Jbeta segments was used. The CDR3 region of rearranged TCR beta genes was amplified from genomic DNA with a multiplex PCR assay. The Illumina HiSeq System was used to sequence the amplified TCR beta libraries as 87-base-pair reads. Regarding the original processing steps: Across the 670 or so repertoires, a later analysis counted tens of millions of unique TCR beta chains, roughly 11 million of which were shared by at least two donors. A nearest-neighbor algorithm error-corrected the raw reads and collapsed the reads into unique sequences, merging closely related sequences to remove PCR and sequencing errors. To assign V, D and J gene segments, CDR3 sequences were aligned to IMGT reference sequences. Each retained sequence needed at least a six-nucleotide match to both a V gene segment and a J gene segment. Rearrangements were called productive when the CDR3 lacked stop codons and stayed in frame with V and J; all others were non-productive. Following IMGT convention, CDR3 was defined as the stretch from the second conserved V-encoded cysteine up to the conserved J-encoded phenylalanine. The earlier analysis of some 550 of the donors excluded any sequence lacking an unambiguous match to a single V gene segment. In an earlier analysis of several hundred of the donors, V segments were called functional above 56.7% productive rearrangements and were called segregating when the between-donor standard deviation exceeded 5%. A statistical classification framework was built to diagnose cytomegalovirus status from the catalog of TCR beta chain sequences. In a later analysis, V and J genes were assigned by comparing TCR nucleotide sequences against IMGT/GENE-DB human TR gene sequences. Using the TCRdist pipeline, a later analysis assigned CDR3 sequences along with most-parsimonious VDJ recombination scenarios. In a later analysis, each TCR beta chain was defined by its CDR3 amino acid sequence together with its V-gene family, and reads without a unique V-gene family were excluded. A later analysis removed 600 or so highly shared, low-generation-probability nucleotide sequences to deal with suspected cross-contamination and a sequencing artifact. For each public chain, a later analysis derived a clonal expansion index from normalized ranks of inferred template counts within each repertoire. In a later analysis, generation probabilities were computed with a VDJ recombination model fitted to out-of-frame rearrangements, and the resulting probabilities were checked against IGoR. A later analysis scored TCR-TCR, TCR-HLA and TCR-CMV co-occurrence with hypergeometric tests, applying a repertoire-size bias correction to TCR pairs. False discovery rates were estimated in a later analysis by permuting HLA or CMV assignments 20 times. In a later analysis, co-occurring TCRs were grouped using DBSCAN, and TCRdist sequence similarity was added for clustering within HLA-allele-positive subsets. Repertoires with fewer than 30,000 or more than 120,000 public chains were left out of co-occurrence clustering, as were five repertoires with anomalous nucleotide sharing. TCRdb took over this immuneACCESS table, retaining in-frame rearrangements with V and J assigned. Such tables are incomplete; in checked studies, under half of the missing clones stem from an unresolved V gene, and the remainder is unexplained. The V and J calls and clone size are taken from that table; D and trimming were inferred from the DNA. Within this sample are about 190,000 clones, with approximately 87% of them counted one time only. Roughly 1.3% of the sample lies in the top ten.

The sample comprised PBMCs. This TCR derives from a man under 40 in good health and CMV-seronegative. The chain was built from TRBV18 and TRBJ1-1; TRBD1 matches 9 bases in the middle. The CDR3 region reads CASSPRTGEDTEAFF. The DNA sequence follows: TGTGCCAGCTCACCCCGGACAGGGGAGGACACTGAAGCTTTCTTT.